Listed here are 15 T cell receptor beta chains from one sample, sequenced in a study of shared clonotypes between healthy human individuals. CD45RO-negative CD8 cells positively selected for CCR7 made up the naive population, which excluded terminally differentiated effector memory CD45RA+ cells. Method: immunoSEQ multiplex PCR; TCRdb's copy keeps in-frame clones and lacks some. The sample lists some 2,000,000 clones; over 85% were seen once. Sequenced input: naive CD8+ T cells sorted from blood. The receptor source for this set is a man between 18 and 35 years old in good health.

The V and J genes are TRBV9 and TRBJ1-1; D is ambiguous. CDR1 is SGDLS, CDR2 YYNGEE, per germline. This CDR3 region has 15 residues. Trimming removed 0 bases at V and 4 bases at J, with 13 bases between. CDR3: CASSVDELGSTEAFF. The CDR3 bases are TGTGCCAGCAGCGTAGACGAGTTAGGCAGCACTGAAGCTTTCTTT.

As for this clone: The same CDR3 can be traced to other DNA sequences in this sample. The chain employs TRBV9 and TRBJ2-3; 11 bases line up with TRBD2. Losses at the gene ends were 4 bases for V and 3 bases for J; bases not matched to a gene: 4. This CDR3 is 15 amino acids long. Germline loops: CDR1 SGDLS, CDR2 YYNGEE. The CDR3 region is CASSFSGRGTDTQYF. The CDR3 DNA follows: TGTGCCAGCAGCTTTAGCGGGAGGGGTACAGATACGCAGTATTTT.

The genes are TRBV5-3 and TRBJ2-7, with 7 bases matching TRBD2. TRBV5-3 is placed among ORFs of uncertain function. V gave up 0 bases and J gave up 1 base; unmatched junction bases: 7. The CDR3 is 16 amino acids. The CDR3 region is CARSLGPSGVSYEQYF. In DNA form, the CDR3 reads TGTGCCAGAAGCTTGGGCCCTAGCGGAGTTTCCTACGAGCAGTACTTC.

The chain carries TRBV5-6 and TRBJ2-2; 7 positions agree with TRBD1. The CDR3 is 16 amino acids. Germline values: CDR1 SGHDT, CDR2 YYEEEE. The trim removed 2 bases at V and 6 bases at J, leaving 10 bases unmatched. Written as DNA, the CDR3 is TGTGCCAGCAGCTTAGAACTGACAGGGTTCGCCGGGGAGCTGTTTTTT. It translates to CASSLELTGFAGELFF.

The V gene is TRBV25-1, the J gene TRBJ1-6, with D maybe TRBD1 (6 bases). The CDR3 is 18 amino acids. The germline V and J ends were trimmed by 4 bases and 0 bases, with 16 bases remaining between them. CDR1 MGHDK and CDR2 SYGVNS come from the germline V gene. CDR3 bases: TGTGCCAGCAGTGCTGCCCCGGGGGGCGTCTCCTATAATTCACCCCTCCACTTT. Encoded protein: CASSAAPGGVSYNSPLHF.

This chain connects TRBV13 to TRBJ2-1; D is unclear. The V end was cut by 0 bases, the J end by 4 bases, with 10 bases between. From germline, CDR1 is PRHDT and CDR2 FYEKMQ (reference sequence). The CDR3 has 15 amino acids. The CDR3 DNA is TGTGCCAGCAGCTTAGGTCAGGCACCTTACAATGAGCAGTTCTTC. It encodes CASSLGQAPYNEQFF. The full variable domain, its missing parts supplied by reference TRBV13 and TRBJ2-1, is AAGVIQSPRHLIKEKRETATLKCYPIPRHDTVYWYQQGPGQDPQFLISFYEKMQSDKGSIPDRFSAQQFSDYHSELNMSSLELGDSALYFCASSLGQAPYNEQFFGPGTRLTVL.

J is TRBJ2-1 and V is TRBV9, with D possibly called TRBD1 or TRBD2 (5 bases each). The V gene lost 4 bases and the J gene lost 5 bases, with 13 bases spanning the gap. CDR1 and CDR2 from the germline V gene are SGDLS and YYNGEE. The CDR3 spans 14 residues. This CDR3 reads CASSPGLGDNEQFF. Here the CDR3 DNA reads TGTGCCAGCAGCCCGGGATTGGGGGACAATGAGCAGTTCTTC.

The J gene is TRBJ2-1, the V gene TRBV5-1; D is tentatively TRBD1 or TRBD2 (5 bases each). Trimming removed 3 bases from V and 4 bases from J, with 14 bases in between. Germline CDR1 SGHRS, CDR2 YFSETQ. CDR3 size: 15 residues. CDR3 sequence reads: CASSSIRDGYNEQFF. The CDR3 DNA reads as TGCGCCAGCAGCTCCATTAGGGACGGTTACAATGAGCAGTTCTTC.

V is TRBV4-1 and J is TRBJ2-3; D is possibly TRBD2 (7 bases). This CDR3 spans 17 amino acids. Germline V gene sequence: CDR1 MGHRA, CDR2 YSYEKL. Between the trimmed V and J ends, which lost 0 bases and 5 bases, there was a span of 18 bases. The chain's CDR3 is CASSQDPFGGPGDTQYF. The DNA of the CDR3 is TGCGCCAGCAGCCAAGACCCTTTCGGGGGGCCGGGAGATACGCAGTATTTT.

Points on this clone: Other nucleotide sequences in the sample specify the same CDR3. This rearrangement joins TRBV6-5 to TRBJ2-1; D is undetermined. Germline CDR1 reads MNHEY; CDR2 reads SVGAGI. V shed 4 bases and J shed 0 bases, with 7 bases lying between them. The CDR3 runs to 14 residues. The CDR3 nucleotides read TGTGCCAGCAGTTCCGGCGACTCCTACAATGAGCAGTTCTTC. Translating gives CASSSGDSYNEQFF.

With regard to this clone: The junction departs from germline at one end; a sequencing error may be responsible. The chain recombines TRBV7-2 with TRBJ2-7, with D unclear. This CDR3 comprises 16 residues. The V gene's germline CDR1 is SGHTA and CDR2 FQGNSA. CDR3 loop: CASSPSPSMISHEQYF. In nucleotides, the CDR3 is TGTGCCAGCAGCCCAAGCCCTTCAATGATCTCCCACGAGCAGTACTTC.

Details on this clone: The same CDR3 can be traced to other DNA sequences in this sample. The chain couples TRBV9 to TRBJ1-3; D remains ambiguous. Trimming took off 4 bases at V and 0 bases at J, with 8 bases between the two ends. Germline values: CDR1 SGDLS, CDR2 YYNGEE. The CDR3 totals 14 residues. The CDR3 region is CASSSGGSGNTIYF. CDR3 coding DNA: TGTGCCAGCAGCTCAGGTGGCTCTGGAAACACCATATATTTT. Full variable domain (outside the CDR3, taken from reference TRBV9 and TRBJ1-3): DSGVTQTPKHLITATGQRVTLRCSPRSGDLSVYWYQQSLDQGLQFLIQYYNGEERAKGNILERFSAQQFPDLHSELNLSSLELGDSALYFCASSSGGSGNTIYFGEGSWLTVV.

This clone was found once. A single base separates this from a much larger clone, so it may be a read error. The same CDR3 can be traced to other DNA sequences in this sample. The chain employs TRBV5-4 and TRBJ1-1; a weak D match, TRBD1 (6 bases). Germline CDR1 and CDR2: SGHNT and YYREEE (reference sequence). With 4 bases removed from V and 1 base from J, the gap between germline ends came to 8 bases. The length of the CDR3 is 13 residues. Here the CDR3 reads CASSLTGNTEAFF. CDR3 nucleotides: TGTGCCAGCAGCCTGACAGGGAACACTGAAGCTTTCTTT.

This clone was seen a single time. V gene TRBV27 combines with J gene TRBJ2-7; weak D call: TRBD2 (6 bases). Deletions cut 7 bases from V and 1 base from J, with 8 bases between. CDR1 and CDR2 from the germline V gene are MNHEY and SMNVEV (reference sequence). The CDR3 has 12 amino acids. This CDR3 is CASTSASYEQYF. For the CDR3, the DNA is TGTGCCAGCACTAGCGCGTCCTACGAGCAGTACTTC.

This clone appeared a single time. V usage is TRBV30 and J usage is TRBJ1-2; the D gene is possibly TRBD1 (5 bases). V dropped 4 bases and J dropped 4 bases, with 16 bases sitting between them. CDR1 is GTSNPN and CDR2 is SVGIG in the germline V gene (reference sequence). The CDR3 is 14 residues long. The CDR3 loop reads CAWIGDVLTYGYTF. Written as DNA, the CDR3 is TGTGCCTGGATAGGGGACGTCCTCACCTATGGCTACACCTTC. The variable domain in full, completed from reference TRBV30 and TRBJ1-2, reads SQTIHQWPATLVQPVGSPLSLECTVEGTSNPNLYWYRQAAGRGLQLLFYSVGIGQISSEVPQNLSASRPQDRQFILSSKKLLLSDSGFYLCAWIGDVLTYGYTFGSGTRLTVV.